One sample yielded the 11 T cell receptor beta chains listed below, sequenced in a study of PD-L1 blockade in urothelial cancer. TCRdb's copy holds only in-frame clones and misses some; the assay was immunoSEQ multiplex PCR. The sample holds fewer than 35,000 clones, around 86% seen once. Material: PBMCs, obtained around atezolizumab (anti-PD-L1) treatment. These receptors were taken from a middle-aged man with urothelial cancer.

The chain links TRBV11-2 to TRBJ2-1; 15 bases agree with TRBD2. The CDR3 is 15 amino acids. V lost 1 base and J lost 15; bases outside the gene matches: 7. In germline, CDR1 is SGHAT, CDR2 FQNNGV. For the CDR3, the DNA is TGTGCCAGCAGCTTAGGTCGGACTAGCGGGAGGGTGGCGTTCTTC. It translates to CASSLGRTSGRVAFF.

The gene calls are TRBV10-3 and TRBJ1-2; D gene unclear. Germline assignment: CDR1 ENHRY and CDR2 SYGVKD. The CDR3 totals 11 residues. With 2 bases removed from V and 7 bases from J, the gap between germline ends came to 5 bases. CDR3 protein: CAISEEGGYTF. CDR3 nucleotides: TGTGCCATCAGTGAGGAGGGTGGCTACACCTTC.

The chain links TRBV28 to TRBJ1-4; TRBD1 aligns across 7 bases. V lost 3 bases and J lost 4; bases outside the gene matches: 5. Germline values: CDR1 MDHEN, CDR2 SYDVKM. The CDR3 runs to 15 residues. The CDR3 is CASSFIGDSNEKLFF. In DNA form, the CDR3 reads TGTGCCAGCAGTTTTATAGGGGACAGTAATGAAAAACTGTTTTTT.

Concerning this clone: One junction end does not reproduce the germline sequence, and a read error may be involved. V and J are TRBV5-4 and TRBJ2-7, with a possible D match to TRBD1 (5 bases). The germline gives CDR1 SGHNT, CDR2 YYREEE (reference sequence). CDR3 length equals 17 residues. The CDR3 DNA reads as TGCGCCAGCAGCCAAGAACAGGATGCTTATTCTTATTACGAGCAGTACTTC. It yields the protein CASSQEQDAYSYYEQYF.

The chain couples TRBV7-6 to TRBJ2-2, with 7 bases fitting TRBD1. The CDR3 loop spans 16 amino acids. Looked up from germline, CDR1 is SGHVS and CDR2 is FNYEAQ. Trimming cost V 4 bases and J 1 base; bases outside gene matches: 6. The CDR3 spells CASSSPGGQNTGELFF. The CDR3 bases are TGTGCCAGCAGCTCACCAGGGGGACAGAACACCGGGGAGCTGTTTTTT.

The CDR3 nucleotides read TGTGCCAGCAGCTTTGGCCAGGGGGCCTATGGCTACACCTTC. Translated: CASSFGQGAYGYTF. The V and J genes are TRBV7-2 and TRBJ1-2, with TRBD1 matching 8 bases. Germline V gene data show CDR1 as SGHTA and CDR2 as FQGNSA. V lost 3 bases to trimming and J lost 4 bases; unmatched junction nucleotides: 4. The CDR3 is 14 amino acids. Combining the CDR3 with reference TRBV7-2 and TRBJ1-2 gives the whole variable domain GAGVSQSPSNKVTEKGKDVELRCDPISGHTALYWYRQSLGQGLEFLIYFQGNSAPDKSGLPSDRFSAERTGGSVSTLTIQRTQQEDSAVYLCASSFGQGAYGYTFGSGTRLTVV.

This chain uses TRBV4-1 with TRBJ1-1; D unclear. Trimming shortened V by 3 bases and J by 5 bases, and 13 bases separated the two germline ends. The CDR3 spans 14 residues. Per germline, CDR1 MGHRA and CDR2 YSYEKL. Here the CDR3 reads CASSHPWRGTEAFF. The CDR3 bases are TGCGCCAGCAGCCATCCTTGGCGGGGAACTGAAGCTTTCTTT.

The chain joins TRBV6-5 to TRBJ1-2; no clear D gene. V was clipped by 0 bases and J by 0 bases, with 5 bases between them. In germline, CDR1 is MNHEY, CDR2 SVGAGI. The CDR3 covers 14 residues. CDR3 nucleotides: TGTGCCAGCAGTTACTCGACACCTAACTATGGCTACACCTTC. This gives the protein CASSYSTPNYGYTF.

The genes are TRBV2 and TRBJ1-4, with unresolved D. V lost 8 bases to trimming and J lost 8 bases, with 12 bases between them. CDR1 is SNHLY, CDR2 FYNNEI, per germline. The CDR3 runs to 12 residues. The CDR3 DNA follows: TGTGCCAGCCATCCGAGTCGAGAAAAACTGTTTTTT. Its translation: CASHPSREKLFF. Full variable domain (rest looked up from reference TRBV2 and TRBJ1-4): EPEVTQTPSHQVTQMGQEVILRCVPISNHLYFYWYRQILGQKVEFLVSFYNNEISEKSEIFDDQFSVERPDGSNFTLKIRSTKLEDSAMYFCASHPSREKLFFGSGTQLSVL.

The V gene is TRBV29-1, the J gene TRBJ2-1; 10 nucleotides align to TRBD2. There are 16 residues in the CDR3. Trimming removed 6 bases from V and 7 bases from J; junction bases left unmatched: 15. Germline CDR1 is SQVTM and CDR2 is ANQGSEA. The CDR3 DNA reads as TGCAGCGTCGGCCGTCCCCTAGCGGGAGAAAGTAATGAGCAGTTCTTC. It encodes CSVGRPLAGESNEQFF.

This rearrangement joins TRBV5-6 to TRBJ2-5, with 8 bases lining up with TRBD2. The V gene end was trimmed by 0 bases and the J gene end by 4 bases; junction bases not matched to a gene: 5. Germline CDR1 reads SGHDT; CDR2 reads YYEEEE. The CDR3 is 15 amino acids. The CDR3 loop reads CASSLVSGGGETQYF. The CDR3 nucleotides are TGTGCCAGCAGCTTGGTTTCGGGGGGGGGAGAGACCCAGTACTTC.